This T cell receptor beta chain appears in the sequencing data of a study of T cells in Graves' hyperthyroidism and ophthalmopathy. Many counts were recorded for this clonotype. Looked up from germline, CDR1 is DFQATT and CDR2 is SNEGSKA (reference sequence). The CDR3 loop spans 15 amino acids. V was shortened by 6 bases and J by 3 bases, with 18 bases between the two germline ends. There were TCR beta CDR3 regions amplified from RNA transcripts. The TCR CDR3 first-round RT-PCR relied on the HTBI primer set. Via MiXCR, TCRdb re-called the multiplex PCR reads, giving one row per CDR3 protein. Altogether approximately 420,000 distinct CDR3 sequences are present, more than 13% being singletons, with the ten largest covering 32%. An absence of ophthalmopathy progression within 18 months meant stable Graves' hyperthyroidism.

The sample comprised blood. The chain couples TRBV20-1 to TRBJ1-3; D is ambiguous. This TCR came from a woman younger than 45 with Graves' hyperthyroidism. CDR3 bases: TGCAGTGCCGCGAATGCGGGAATCGGTGGAAACACCATATATTTT. Its protein is CSAANAGIGGNTIYF.